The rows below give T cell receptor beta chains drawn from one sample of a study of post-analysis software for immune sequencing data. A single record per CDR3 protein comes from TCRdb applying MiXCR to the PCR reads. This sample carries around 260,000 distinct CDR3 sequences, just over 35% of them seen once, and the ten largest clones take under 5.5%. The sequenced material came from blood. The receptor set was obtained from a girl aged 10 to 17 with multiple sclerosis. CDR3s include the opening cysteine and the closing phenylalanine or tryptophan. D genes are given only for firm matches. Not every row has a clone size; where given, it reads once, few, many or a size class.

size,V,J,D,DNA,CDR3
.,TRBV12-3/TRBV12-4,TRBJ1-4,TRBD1,TGTGCCAGCAGTCCTCGGACAGGAAGGGAAAAACTGTTTTTT,CASSPRTGREKLFF
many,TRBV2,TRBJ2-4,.,TGTGCCAGTAACCCCGGCGGAAGAAACATTCAGTACTTC,CASNPGGRNIQYF
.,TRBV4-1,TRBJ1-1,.,TGCGCCAGCAGCGCCGCACCCTCGATCGTCCCTATGAACACTGAAGCTTTCTTT,CASSAAPSIVPMNTEAFF
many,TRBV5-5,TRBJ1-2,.,TGTGCCAGCAGCTTTCAGGGAACCTATGGCTACACCTTC,CASSFQGTYGYTF
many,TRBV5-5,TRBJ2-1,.,TGTGCCAGCAGCCCCGCCTTGGGGGGATACAATGAGCAGTTCTTC,CASSPALGGYNEQFF
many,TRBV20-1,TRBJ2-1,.,TGCAGTGCCAGCGGACCTACGAGTTACAATGAGCAGTTCTTC,CSASGPTSYNEQFF
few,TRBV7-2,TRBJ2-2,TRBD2,TGTGCCAGCAGCTCGGGACTAGTATTGTTTTTCGGGGAGCTGTTTTTT,CASSSGLVLFFGELFF
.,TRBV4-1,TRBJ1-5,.,TGCGCCAGCAGCCCCACCGAGGTCGGTCAGCCCCAGCATTTT,CASSPTEVGQPQHF
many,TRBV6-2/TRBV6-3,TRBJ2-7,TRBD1,TGTGCCAGCAGCCACGGACAGGGGAACTCCTACGAGCAGTACTTC,CASSHGQGNSYEQYF
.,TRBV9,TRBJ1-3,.,TGTGCCAGCAGCTTGGGGGGGCGGGACACCATATATTTT,CASSLGGRDTIYF
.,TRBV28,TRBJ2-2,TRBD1,TGTGCCAGCAGCAAGAGACAGGGATTAAACACCGGGGAGCTGTTTTTT,CASSKRQGLNTGELFF
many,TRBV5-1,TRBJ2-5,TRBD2,TGCGCCAGCAGACTAGCGGGAGGGCCCCCCGGAGGTATCCAAGAGACCCAGTACTTC,CASRLAGGPPGGIQETQYF
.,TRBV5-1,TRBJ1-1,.,TGCGCCAGCACCAGGCATAGGGGGGATACTGAAGCTTTCTTT,CASTRHRGDTEAFF
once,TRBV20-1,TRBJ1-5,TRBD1,TGCAGTGCTAGATCCGGGACAGGGGACCAGCCCCAGCATTTT,CSARSGTGDQPQHF
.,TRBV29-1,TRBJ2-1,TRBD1,TGCAGCGCTAAGACAGGGGACAGGGGCAATGAGCAGTTCTTC,CSAKTGDRGNEQFF
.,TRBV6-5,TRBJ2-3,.,TGTGCCAGCAGTTATCTTGGTCAGAGCACAGATACGCAGTATTTT,CASSYLGQSTDTQYF
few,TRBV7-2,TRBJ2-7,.,TGTGCCAGCAGCTTAGGCTCAGGAGGGCTAGTAGGGTACGAGCAGTACTTC,CASSLGSGGLVGYEQYF
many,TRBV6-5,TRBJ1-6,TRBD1,TGTGCCAGCAGCCGACAGGGAACGAATTCACCCCTCCACTTT,CASSRQGTNSPLHF
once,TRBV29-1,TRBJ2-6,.,TGCAGCGCCGACGATGGCTCTGGGGCCAACGTCCTGACTTTC,CSADDGSGANVLTF
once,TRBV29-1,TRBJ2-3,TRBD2,TGCAGCGTTGAACAAGCGGGGGCCCAGTATTTT,CSVEQAGAQYF
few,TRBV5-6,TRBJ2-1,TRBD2,TGTGCCAGCAGCGTCACTAGCGGCTCCTACAATGAGCAGTTCTTC,CASSVTSGSYNEQFF
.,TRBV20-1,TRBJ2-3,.,TGCAGTGCCCGACGGGGTAGCGGCCTCAGCACAGATACGCAGTATTTT,CSARRGSGLSTDTQYF